The present entry profiles one T cell receptor beta chain with its context. The data derive from a study of T cell changes during pregnancy in multiple sclerosis. The CDR3 runs to 14 residues. CDR1 is SGHAT and CDR2 is FQDESV in the germline V gene (reference sequence). Trimming left V 7 bases short and J 2 bases short, with 14 bases between. Generated by immunoSEQ multiplex PCR, the TCRdb table keeps only in-frame clones and is missing some. Among fewer than 45,000 clones listed, 88% were seen once. The gene calls are TRBV11-1 and TRBJ1-1, with TRBD1 as a possible D gene (6 bases). The sequence came from a female donor in good health, enrolled as a control in a pregnancy study. Specimen: CD8+ T cells from peripheral blood mononuclear cells, collected after pregnancy. CDR3 loop: CASTMQGINTEAFF. CDR3 nucleotides: TGTGCCAGCACCATGCAGGGGATTAACACTGAAGCTTTCTTT.